The sequence of this T cell receptor beta chain was determined in a study of cytomegalovirus exposure and HLA in healthy donors. Here immunoSEQ multiplex PCR was the method, and the copy in TCRdb shows in-frame clones only, minus some. The sample lists about 180,000 clones, 85% occurring once. CDR1 is SGHTA and CDR2 is FQGNSA in the germline V gene. The V gene lost 4 bases and the J gene lost 0 bases, with 3 bases spanning the gap. The CDR3 loop spans 12 amino acids. The chain joins TRBV7-2 to TRBJ2-5; D unclear. Source material: PBMCs. This clonotype originated in a man between 18 and 29 years old in good health and CMV-seropositive. The CDR3 region has the DNA TGTGCCAGCAGCTCGTACCAAGAGACCCAGTACTTC. This encodes CASSSYQETQYF.